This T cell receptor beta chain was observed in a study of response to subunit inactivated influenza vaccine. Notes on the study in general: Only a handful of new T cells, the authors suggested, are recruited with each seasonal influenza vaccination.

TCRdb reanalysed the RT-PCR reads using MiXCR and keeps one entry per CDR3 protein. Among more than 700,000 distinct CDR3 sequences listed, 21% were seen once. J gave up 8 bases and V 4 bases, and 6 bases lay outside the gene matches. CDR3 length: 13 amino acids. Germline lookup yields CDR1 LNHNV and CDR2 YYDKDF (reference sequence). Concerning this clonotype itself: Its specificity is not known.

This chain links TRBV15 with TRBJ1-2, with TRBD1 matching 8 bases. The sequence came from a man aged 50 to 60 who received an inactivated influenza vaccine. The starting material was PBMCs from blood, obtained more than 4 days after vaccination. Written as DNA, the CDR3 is TGTGCCACCAGCACTGGGACAGGCGGGGGCTACACCTTC. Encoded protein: CATSTGTGGGYTF.